The 28 T cell receptor beta chains below all came from one sample that was sequenced in a study of shared clonotypes between healthy human individuals. Naive CD8 isolation took CD45RO-negative cells positively selected for CCR7 and excluded terminally differentiated effector memory CD45RA+ cells. TCRdb keeps only in-frame clones here, not all; method: immunoSEQ multiplex PCR. Of roughly 2.1 million clones listed, about 93% were seen once; the top ten hold under 2%. Specimen: naive CD8+ T cells from PBMCs. The receptors here all came from a man aged 18 to 29 in good health. Some clones in this sample may be carry-over from other donors' samples.

The chain combines TRBV10-1 with TRBJ2-1; 7 bases are shared with TRBD2. After removal of 2 bases from V and 2 bases from J, the junction contained 6 bases not matched to a gene. CDR3 length: 16 residues. Germline lookup yields CDR1 WNHNN and CDR2 SYGVQD (reference sequence). This CDR3 reads CASSEPAGTTYNEQFF. In DNA, the CDR3 is TGCGCCAGCAGTGAGCCCGCCGGGACTACCTACAATGAGCAGTTCTTC.

The rearrangement links TRBV9 to TRBJ2-5, with 13 bases that match TRBD2. The V gene's germline CDR1 is SGDLS and CDR2 YYNGEE. The CDR3 extends over 16 amino acids. The junction had 9 bases not matched to a gene; V was cut back by 3 bases and J by 7 bases. CDR3 amino acids: CASSGGLAGEVGTQYF. CDR3 sequence (DNA): TGTGCCAGCAGCGGAGGACTAGCGGGAGAAGTAGGGACCCAGTACTTC.

The CDR3 sequence: CASSQDYRQGAYNEQFF. CDR3 nucleotides: TGCGCCAGCAGCCAAGATTATCGGCAGGGGGCTTACAATGAGCAGTTCTTC. The chain has TRBV4-3 and TRBJ2-1, with TRBD1 matching 8 bases. The CDR3 has 17 residues. The trim removed 0 bases at V and 4 bases at J, leaving 8 bases unmatched. The germline gives CDR1 LGHNA, CDR2 YSLEER.

The CDR3 DNA is TGTGCCAGCAGCCTTACACGAATTGGCACAGATACGCAGTATTTT. This encodes CASSLTRIGTDTQYF. This chain links TRBV9 with TRBJ2-3, with D hard to call. Germline CDR1 reads SGDLS; CDR2 reads YYNGEE. This CDR3 spans 15 amino acids. V was cut by 4 bases and J by 1 base, with 13 bases left in between.

This clone was seen a handful of times. CDR3 DNA sequence: TGTGCCAGCAGTTTAATTTCAGGCCAGCCCCAGCATTTT. Translating it yields CASSLISGQPQHF. This chain joins TRBV28 and TRBJ1-5; D is undetermined. The V end lost 2 bases, the J end lost 7 bases, and 9 bases lay between the germline ends. There are 13 residues in the CDR3. Germline CDR1 is MDHEN and CDR2 is SYDVKM. Filled out from reference TRBV28 and TRBJ1-5, the complete variable domain reads DVKVTQSSRYLVKRTGEKVFLECVQDMDHENMFWYRQDPGLGLRLIYFSYDVKMKEKGDIPEGYSVSREKKERFSLILESASTNQTSMYLCASSLISGQPQHFGDGTRLSIL.

This sequence joins TRBV27 and TRBJ2-2; TRBD2 might be the D (6 bases). The CDR3 contains 14 residues. Trimming pared 4 bases from V and 8 bases from J, leaving 14 bases between. CDR1 and CDR2 from the germline V gene are MNHEY and SMNVEV (reference sequence). The CDR3 is CASSYGTPPGELFF. CDR3 DNA sequence: TGTGCCAGCAGTTATGGGACTCCTCCGGGGGAGCTGTTTTTT.

The chain has TRBV4-2 and TRBJ2-5; possible D gene TRBD1, 7 bases. Germline V gives CDR1 LGHNA, CDR2 YNFKEQ. The CDR3 is 17 amino acids. V lost 0 bases to trimming and J lost 4 bases, with 18 bases between them. In DNA, the CDR3 is TGTGCCAGCAGCCAAGAAGGGGGCAGGGGACTTACAGAGACCCAGTACTTC. Translated, it gives CASSQEGGRGLTETQYF.

This clone has a single count. V usage is TRBV11-2 and J usage is TRBJ2-1; the D gene is possibly TRBD2 (5 bases). Per germline, CDR1 SGHAT and CDR2 FQNNGV. The length of the CDR3 is 15 residues. Trimming took 5 bases from V and 11 from J, leaving 22 bases between them. This chain's CDR3 is CASSLLTGTHWKQFF. The DNA for the CDR3 is TGTGCCAGCAGCCTTCTAACGGGAACGCACTGGAAGCAGTTCTTC.

V is TRBV30 and J is TRBJ2-5, with 13 bases aligning to TRBD2. The J call could be wrong; TRBJ2-7 is a better fit for the DNA end. The germline V gene encodes CDR1 GTSNPN and CDR2 SVGIG (reference sequence). This CDR3 has 14 residues. The CDR3, as DNA: TGTGCCTGGGACCAACTAGCGGGAGGGTACGAGCAGTACTTC. It encodes CAWDQLAGGYEQYF.

The V and J genes are TRBV7-9 and TRBJ1-2, with D unclear. Trimming shortened V by 5 bases and J by 7 bases, and 20 bases separated the two germline ends. The CDR3 covers 15 residues. CDR1 and CDR2 (germline): SEHNR, FQNEAQ (reference sequence). CDR3 amino acids: CASSLGDGSGSGYTF. The CDR3 region has the DNA TGTGCCAGCAGCCTTGGGGATGGAAGCGGTTCTGGCTACACCTTC.

This chain connects TRBV20-1 to TRBJ2-2; D unclear. The CDR3 sequence is 11 residues long. The germline V gene encodes CDR1 DFQATT and CDR2 SNEGSKA (reference sequence). Trimming removed 4 bases from V and 7 bases from J, with 7 bases in between. CDR3 in amino acids: CSAKGIGELFF. The CDR3 nucleotides read TGCAGTGCTAAGGGAATCGGGGAGCTGTTTTTT.

The rearrangement links TRBV9 to TRBJ2-1; TRBD2 agrees at 10 bases. Trimming took 5 bases from V and 10 from J; bases not matched to a gene: 12. Germline V CDR1 and CDR2: SGDLS, YYNGEE. The CDR3 contains 15 residues. CDR3 protein: CASRDESSGRGEQFF. CDR3 nucleotide sequence: TGTGCCAGCAGAGACGAGTCTAGCGGGAGAGGCGAGCAGTTCTTC. Full variable domain (remainder filled in from reference TRBV9 and TRBJ2-1): DSGVTQTPKHLITATGQRVTLRCSPRSGDLSVYWYQQSLDQGLQFLIQYYNGEERAKGNILERFSAQQFPDLHSELNLSSLELGDSALYFCASRDESSGRGEQFFGPGTRLTVL.

There are a few counts of this clone. The CDR3 loop is CATRQGYFHEQYF. The CDR3 nucleotides read TGTGCCACCAGACAGGGGTATTTTCACGAGCAGTACTTC. This rearrangement joins TRBV21-1 to TRBJ2-7; no DNA check was done on the table's D call, TRBD1. TRBV21-1 is deemed a pseudogene. The CDR3 is 13 residues long.

CDR3 bases: TGTGCCAGCAGTTTTACGGACAGGCAAGAGACCCAGTACTTC. Residues: CASSFTDRQETQYF. The chain has TRBV28 and TRBJ2-5; TRBD1 matches at 7 bases. This CDR3 region has 14 residues. V lost 3 bases, J lost 2 bases, and 3 bases stayed unmatched. Germline V gives CDR1 MDHEN, CDR2 SYDVKM.

DNA of the CDR3: TGTGCCAGCAGTGAAGCGCGTTCGGGACCCTATGAAAAACTGTTTTTT. It yields the protein CASSEARSGPYEKLFF. V is TRBV2 and J is TRBJ1-4; D may be TRBD1 (5 bases). The germline V gene has CDR1 SNHLY and CDR2 FYNNEI. The V and J ends lost 0 bases and 6 bases respectively, with 14 bases between them. The CDR3 totals 16 residues.

This clone has only a few counts. The chain joins TRBV7-9 to TRBJ1-1, with unresolved D. The V gene lost 2 bases and the J gene lost 6 bases, with 7 bases spanning the gap. Germline V gene lookup returns CDR1 SEHNR and CDR2 FQNEAQ (reference sequence). The CDR3 loop spans 12 amino acids. CDR3: CASSLLQAEAFF. In nucleotides, the CDR3 is TGTGCCAGCAGCTTACTCCAGGCTGAAGCTTTCTTT.

Points on this clone: Other DNA sequences in the sample encode the same CDR3. The chain links TRBV7-9 to TRBJ2-7; the D gene could be TRBD1 or TRBD2 (5 bases each). The CDR3 covers 14 residues. The V end lost 1 base, the J end lost 6 bases, and 13 bases lay between the germline ends. The V gene's germline CDR1 is SEHNR and CDR2 FQNEAQ (reference sequence). For the CDR3, the DNA is TGTGCCAGCAGCTTAGGAGGGACCTTGAGCGAGCAGTACTTC. Translating it yields CASSLGGTLSEQYF.

V is TRBV7-8 and J is TRBJ2-3; 10 bases agree with TRBD2. The CDR3 runs to 15 residues. The germline CDR1 and CDR2 sequences are SGHVS and FQNEAQ. Trimming cost V 5 bases and J 2 bases; bases outside gene matches: 4. The CDR3 DNA follows: TGTGCCAGCAGCCCGGGACTAGCGTTCACAGATACGCAGTATTTT. This gives the protein CASSPGLAFTDTQYF.

This clone was counted once. V gene TRBV7-9 combines with J gene TRBJ2-7; 9 nucleotides line up with TRBD2. The junction had 5 bases not matched to a gene; V was cut back by 4 bases and J by 4 bases. CDR1 and CDR2 (germline): SEHNR, FQNEAQ (reference sequence). The CDR3 sequence is 14 residues long. This CDR3 reads CASSSGLAQYEQYF. CDR3 nucleotide sequence: TGTGCCAGCAGCTCAGGACTAGCGCAGTACGAGCAGTACTTC.

The chain employs TRBV27 and TRBJ1-5; 8 bases fit TRBD1. Trimming took 2 bases from V and 1 from J; bases not matched to a gene: 7. The CDR3 has 17 residues. The germline gives CDR1 MNHEY, CDR2 SMNVEV (reference sequence). CDR3 DNA sequence: TGTGCCAGCAGTTTAATCACAGGGGGACAAAGCAATCAGCCCCAGCATTTT. This sequence encodes CASSLITGGQSNQPQHF.

The chain combines TRBV7-6 with TRBJ1-1; 8 bases agree with TRBD1. Germline lookup yields CDR1 SGHVS and CDR2 FNYEAQ. V lost 5 bases, J lost 4 bases, and 6 bases stayed unmatched. CDR3 length equals 14 residues. The CDR3, as DNA: TGTGCCAGCAGCATAGGACAGGGAAGCACTGAAGCTTTCTTT. The encoded protein is CASSIGQGSTEAFF.

J is TRBJ2-3 and V is TRBV19; 10 bases agree with TRBD1. The trim removed 5 bases at V and 5 bases at J, leaving 7 bases unmatched. The CDR3 runs 15 residues. The germline V gene encodes CDR1 LNHDA and CDR2 SQIVND (reference sequence). In DNA, the CDR3 is TGTGCCAGTAGTTCGCGGGACAGGGGTGGAGATACGCAGTATTTT. This encodes CASSSRDRGGDTQYF.

The chain employs TRBV5-1 and TRBJ2-3; D remains unclear. Trimming took 1 base from V and 2 from J, leaving 11 bases between them. Germline-derived CDR1 and CDR2 are SGHRS and YFSETQ. The length of the CDR3 is 15 residues. CDR3 residues: CASSLKLDATDTQYF. DNA for the CDR3: TGCGCCAGCAGCTTGAAACTTGATGCCACAGATACGCAGTATTTT.

This sequence joins TRBV19 and TRBJ2-7, with 8 positions matching TRBD1. CDR3 length: 14 residues. Germline CDR1 LNHDA, CDR2 SQIVND (reference sequence). Germline trimming cut 5 bases from V and 3 bases from J; bases unmatched to any gene: 6. CDR3 bases: TGTGCCAGTAGTCTTACAGGGGGTTACTACGAGCAGTACTTC. Its translation: CASSLTGGYYEQYF.

The rearrangement uses TRBV28 and TRBJ2-2; 9 bases fit TRBD1. The ends lost 4 bases at V and 6 bases at J; junction bases unmatched: 6. The germline gives CDR1 MDHEN, CDR2 SYDVKM. The CDR3 covers 15 residues. The CDR3 coding sequence is TGTGCCAGCAGTTCAGGACAGGGGCGGGCCGGGGAGCTGTTTTTT. Translated, it gives CASSSGQGRAGELFF.

The rearrangement uses TRBV28 and TRBJ1-3, with D possibly matching TRBD1 (6 bases). The CDR3 contains 15 residues. The ends were cut back, 7 bases at V and 4 bases at J, with 17 bases in the middle. Germline CDR1 MDHEN, CDR2 SYDVKM. The CDR3 spells CASKGRGKGGNTIYF. The CDR3 DNA reads TGTGCCAGCAAGGGCAGGGGCAAGGGAGGAAACACCATATATTTT.

The chain recombines TRBV27 with TRBJ1-5, with a weak D call TRBD1 (5 bases). Germline values: CDR1 MNHEY, CDR2 SMNVEV (reference sequence). CDR3 length equals 15 residues. V shed 2 bases and J shed 2 bases, with 10 bases lying between them. CDR3 protein: CASSLISGGNQPQHF. The DNA of the CDR3 is TGTGCCAGCAGTTTAATTTCGGGGGGCAATCAGCCCCAGCATTTT.

This chain uses TRBV15 with TRBJ1-1; 7 positions agree with TRBD1. The ends lost 2 bases at V and 1 base at J; junction bases unmatched: 7. This CDR3 is 16 amino acids long. Germline CDR1 LNHNV, CDR2 YYDKDF (reference sequence). Here the CDR3 DNA reads TGTGCCACCAGCAGATCACCGGGACAGCGGAACACTGAAGCTTTCTTT. Translated, it gives CATSRSPGQRNTEAFF.